Below are 18 T cell receptor beta chains sequenced from a single sample in a study of shared clonotypes between healthy human individuals. Only in-frame clones appear in the TCRdb table, and some are missing; sequencing was by immunoSEQ multiplex PCR. Altogether around 450,000 clones are present, roughly three quarters being singletons, with the ten largest covering around 13%. Specimen: PBMCs. Source of these receptors: a middle-aged woman in good health. Some clones in this sample may be carry-over from other donors' samples.

The rearrangement uses TRBV5-6 and TRBJ1-3; 8 nucleotides line up with TRBD1. The CDR3 consists of 14 residues. With V trimmed by 0 bases and J by 7 bases, 3 bases remained unmatched. Germline CDR1 is SGHDT and CDR2 is YYEEEE. This chain's CDR3 is CASSLGQGRNTIYF. For the CDR3, the DNA is TGTGCCAGCAGCTTGGGACAGGGGCGGAACACCATATATTTT.

The V gene is TRBV29-1, the J gene TRBJ2-1, with D uncertain. From germline, CDR1 is SQVTM and CDR2 ANQGSEA. The CDR3 length is 14 residues. Deletions cut 7 bases from V and 2 bases from J, with 15 bases between. CDR3 amino acids: CSARGVGTYNEQFF. Written as DNA, the CDR3 is TGCAGCGCCCGTGGGGTGGGCACCTACAATGAGCAGTTCTTC.

The rearrangement links TRBV7-3 to TRBJ2-3; 11 positions agree with TRBD2. CDR1 is SGHTA, CDR2 FQGTGA, per germline. This CDR3 spans 16 amino acids. V trimming: 5 bases; J trimming: 1 base; junction bases outside the gene matches: 5. For the CDR3, the DNA is TGTGCCAGCAGCCCGCATAGCGGGAGGGGCACAGATACGCAGTATTTT. Encoded protein: CASSPHSGRGTDTQYF.

The chain uses TRBV27 and TRBJ2-1, with D hard to call. CDR3 size: 12 residues. Germline-derived CDR1 and CDR2 are MNHEY and SMNVEV (reference sequence). Trimming took 7 bases from V and 10 from J, leaving 14 bases between them. The CDR3: CASTSPPREQFF. As DNA, the CDR3 is TGTGCCAGCACTTCGCCGCCTAGGGAGCAGTTCTTC.

Details on this clone: Other nucleotide sequences from this sample produce the same CDR3. V gene TRBV7-3 combines with J gene TRBJ1-3; D gene unclear. The V end was cut by 0 bases, the J end by 0 bases, with 3 bases between. Germline lookup yields CDR1 SGHTA and CDR2 FQGTGA. The CDR3 extends over 14 amino acids. The CDR3 loop reads CASSLTGSGNTIYF. The CDR3 DNA reads as TGTGCCAGCAGCTTAACAGGCTCTGGAAACACCATATATTTT.

The CDR3: CASSLQRNFSGMGAGANVLTF. The CDR3 DNA follows: TGCGCCAGCAGCCTCCAAAGAAACTTTAGCGGGATGGGCGCTGGGGCCAACGTCCTGACTTTC. J is TRBJ2-6 and V is TRBV4-1; TRBD2 matches at 8 bases. CDR3 length: 21 residues. With 4 bases clipped from V and 2 bases from J, the junction kept 19 bases outside the gene matches. CDR1 and CDR2 from the germline V gene are MGHRA and YSYEKL.

This rearrangement joins TRBV27 to TRBJ2-2; 10 bases line up with TRBD2. Germline trimming cut 5 bases from V and 4 bases from J; bases unmatched to any gene: 10. The CDR3 runs to 17 residues. Per the germline V gene, CDR1 is MNHEY and CDR2 is SMNVEV (reference sequence). DNA for the CDR3: TGTGCCAGCAGTCCCCTTAACCTAGCGGGAGTCACCGGGGAGCTGTTTTTT. Translation gives CASSPLNLAGVTGELFF.

This chain links TRBV28 with TRBJ2-7; possible D gene TRBD2, 6 bases. Germline CDR1 is MDHEN and CDR2 is SYDVKM. The CDR3 is 13 amino acids. The V end was cut by 5 bases, the J end by 9 bases, with 17 bases between. CDR3 residues: CASSLQGGRPQYF. The CDR3 DNA is TGTGCCAGCAGTCTCCAGGGAGGACGACCGCAGTACTTC.

This clone occurred a few times. The chain couples TRBV5-1 to TRBJ2-5; TRBD2 matches 13 bases. CDR3 length equals 16 residues. Germline CDR1 reads SGHRS; CDR2 reads YFSETQ. V lost 5 bases, J lost 5 bases, and 9 bases stayed unmatched. CDR3 amino acids: CASRQGLAGDLETQYF. The CDR3 DNA is TGCGCCAGCAGACAAGGACTAGCGGGAGACCTCGAGACCCAGTACTTC.

This clone has ten or more counts. The V gene is TRBV7-8, the J gene TRBJ2-3; D is unresolved. From germline, CDR1 is SGHVS and CDR2 FQNEAQ. CDR3 size: 13 residues. V was shortened by 3 bases and J by 6 bases, with 10 bases between the two germline ends. The CDR3 nucleotides read TGTGCCAGCAGCTTGAGTGGTCGGGATACGCAGTATTTT. Protein: CASSLSGRDTQYF. Variable domain in full (rest from reference TRBV7-8 and TRBJ2-3): GAGVSQSPRYKVAKRGQDVALRCDPISGHVSLFWYQQALGQGPEFLTYFQNEAQLDKSGLPSDRFFAERPEGSVSTLKIQRTQQEDSAVYLCASSLSGRDTQYFGPGTRLTVL.

The genes are TRBV28 and TRBJ1-2; tentative D call: TRBD1 (5 bases). This CDR3 comprises 15 residues. Per the germline V gene, CDR1 is MDHEN and CDR2 is SYDVKM. Between the trimmed V and J ends, which lost 6 bases and 4 bases, there was a span of 18 bases. This CDR3 is CASSPSPRGTYGYTF. In DNA, the CDR3 is TGTGCCAGCAGCCCCTCCCCACGGGGCACCTATGGCTACACCTTC.

The chain combines TRBV5-5 with TRBJ1-4; D remains ambiguous. Trimming removed 3 bases at V and 7 bases at J, with 16 bases between. CDR3 length: 15 residues. Germline V gene sequence: CDR1 SGHKS, CDR2 YYEKEE (reference sequence). The CDR3 DNA reads as TGTGCCAGCAGCTCGCCGGGAGGGCGGAGTGAAAAACTGTTTTTT. It translates to CASSSPGGRSEKLFF.

This chain connects TRBV30 to TRBJ1-3; possible D gene TRBD1, 5 bases. Germline V lookup: CDR1 GTSNPN, CDR2 SVGIG (reference sequence). This CDR3 spans 14 amino acids. V lost 0 bases to trimming and J lost 1 base, with 7 bases between them. The CDR3 region has the DNA TGTGCCTGGAGTGTAGGGGCATCTGGAAACACCATATATTTT. It translates to CAWSVGASGNTIYF.

The genes are TRBV27 and TRBJ2-2, with a weak D call TRBD2 (5 bases). Germline V gene sequence: CDR1 MNHEY, CDR2 SMNVEV (reference sequence). V was clipped by 4 bases and J by 3 bases, with 12 bases between them. CDR3 length equals 15 residues. In DNA, the CDR3 is TGTGCCAGCAGTTCCACTAGAGGGTACACCGGGGAGCTGTTTTTT. The encoded protein is CASSSTRGYTGELFF.

The genes are TRBV7-2 and TRBJ2-5, with 10 nucleotides matching TRBD2. Germline V gene data show CDR1 as SGHTA and CDR2 as FQGNSA. The J segment lost 2 bases and the V segment lost 5 bases, leaving 5 bases of the junction unmatched. The CDR3 covers 15 residues. CDR3 sequence: CASSRTSGVQETQYF. The CDR3 bases are TGTGCCAGCAGCCGGACTAGCGGAGTACAAGAGACCCAGTACTTC. Drawing the rest from reference TRBV7-2 and TRBJ2-5, the complete variable domain is GAGVSQSPSNKVTEKGKDVELRCDPISGHTALYWYRQSLGQGLEFLIYFQGNSAPDKSGLPSDRFSAERTGGSVSTLTIQRTQQEDSAVYLCASSRTSGVQETQYFGPGTRLLVL.

This chain joins TRBV15 and TRBJ2-1, with D unresolved. This CDR3 is 13 amino acids long. Germline V gene lookup returns CDR1 LNHNV and CDR2 YYDKDF (reference sequence). V shed 7 bases and J shed 4 bases, with 11 bases lying between them. CDR3 residues: CATTTHIYNEQFF. In nucleotides, the CDR3 is TGTGCCACCACCACCCACATATACAATGAGCAGTTCTTC. Variable domain in full (rest from reference TRBV15 and TRBJ2-1): DAMVIQNPRYQVTQFGKPVTLSCSQTLNHNVMYWYQQKSSQAPKLLFHYYDKDFNNEADTPDNFQSRRPNTSFCFLDIRSPGLGDTAMYLCATTTHIYNEQFFGPGTRLTVL.

The J gene is TRBJ1-2, the V gene TRBV5-6; D gene ambiguous. The CDR3 sequence is 12 residues long. The V gene lost 1 base and the J gene lost 3 bases, with 4 bases spanning the gap. CDR1 is SGHDT, CDR2 YYEEEE, per germline. CDR3 nucleotides: TGTGCCAGCAGCTTGTCGTACTATGGCTACACCTTC. Its translation is CASSLSYYGYTF. Combining the CDR3 with reference TRBV5-6 and TRBJ1-2 gives the whole variable domain DAGVTQSPTHLIKTRGQQVTLRCSPKSGHDTVSWYQQALGQGPQFIFQYYEEEERQRGNFPDRFSGHQFPNYSSELNVNALLLGDSALYLCASSLSYYGYTFGSGTRLTVV.

This clone was counted many times. The chain links TRBV28 to TRBJ1-5; D perhaps matches TRBD1 (5 bases). V shed 2 bases and J shed 1 base, with 12 bases lying between them. CDR3 length: 16 residues. Germline CDR1 and CDR2: MDHEN and SYDVKM. DNA for the CDR3: TGTGCCAGCAGTTTAAGTGGGGGTTGGAGCAATCAGCCCCAGCATTTT. Residues: CASSLSGGWSNQPQHF.